The 10 T cell receptor beta chains in this list originate from one sample, sequenced in a study of cytomegalovirus exposure and HLA in healthy donors. PCR employed 60 Vbeta and 13 Jbeta primers. Method: immunoSEQ multiplex PCR; TCRdb's copy keeps in-frame clones and lacks some. The sample lists more than 90,000 clones; under 85% were seen once. Sequencing was performed on PBMCs. These receptors were taken from a middle-aged woman in good health and CMV-seropositive.

The rearrangement links TRBV10-3 to TRBJ1-2, with 7 bases aligning to TRBD1. The V gene end was trimmed by 0 bases and the J gene end by 4 bases; junction bases not matched to a gene: 5. CDR3 length: 15 residues. CDR1 is ENHRY, CDR2 SYGVKD, per germline. CDR3 region: CAISESEGAFYGYTF. CDR3 nucleotides: TGTGCCATCAGTGAGTCGGAGGGGGCCTTCTATGGCTACACCTTC.

The genes are TRBV28 and TRBJ2-7; 11 bases map to TRBD2. The CDR3 is 15 residues long. The germline gives CDR1 MDHEN, CDR2 SYDVKM. J gave up 2 bases and V 3 bases, and 3 bases lay outside the gene matches. CDR3 bases: TGTGCCAGCAGTTTCACTAGCGGGAGACCCTACGAGCAGTACTTC. Residues: CASSFTSGRPYEQYF.

The rearrangement joins TRBV27 to TRBJ2-5; possible D gene TRBD2, 6 bases. The CDR3 has 14 amino acids. V was clipped by 2 bases and J by 5 bases, with 12 bases between them. Germline CDR1 is MNHEY and CDR2 is SMNVEV (reference sequence). As DNA, the CDR3 is TGTGCCAGCAGTTTAACCGGTCTAGCGGAGACCCAGTACTTC. Translating it yields CASSLTGLAETQYF.

The chain joins TRBV5-1 to TRBJ1-4; a possible D gene is TRBD1 (6 bases). Germline CDR1 is SGHRS and CDR2 is YFSETQ. V lost 4 bases, J lost 6 bases, and 10 bases lay in between. This CDR3 region has 13 residues. CDR3 protein: CASSVRQDEKLFF. The CDR3 DNA follows: TGCGCCAGCAGCGTCCGACAGGATGAAAAACTGTTTTTT.

The chain links TRBV5-4 to TRBJ1-2, with no clear D. This CDR3 has 14 amino acids. Germline assignment: CDR1 SGHNT and CDR2 YYREEE (reference sequence). Deletions cut 0 bases from V and 4 bases from J, with 10 bases between. CDR3: CASSLVGSPYGYTF. The CDR3 DNA is TGTGCCAGCAGCTTGGTTGGCAGTCCCTATGGCTACACCTTC.

V gene TRBV7-8 combines with J gene TRBJ1-1, with a weak D call TRBD1 (6 bases). V was trimmed by 5 bases and J by 5 bases, leaving 21 bases between them. The CDR3 sequence is 16 residues long. Per germline, CDR1 SGHVS and CDR2 FQNEAQ. The CDR3 is CASSDLGGGIPTEAFF. CDR3 bases: TGTGCCAGCAGCGACTTAGGGGGTGGGATTCCTACTGAAGCTTTCTTT.

The J gene is TRBJ2-1, the V gene TRBV2; TRBD1 matches 9 bases. Germline CDR1 SNHLY, CDR2 FYNNEI. CDR3 length: 12 residues. The ends lost 11 bases at V and 10 bases at J; junction bases unmatched: 9. The CDR3: CAWGTGPSEQFF. CDR3 bases: TGTGCCTGGGGGACAGGGCCTTCAGAGCAGTTCTTC. The whole variable domain, filled in from reference TRBV2 and TRBJ2-1, reads EPEVTQTPSHQVTQMGQEVILRCVPISNHLYFYWYRQILGQKVEFLVSFYNNEISEKSEIFDDQFSVERPDGSNFTLKIRSTKLEDSAMYFCAWGTGPSEQFFGPGTRLTVL.

This clone was seen only once. This chain links TRBV5-1 with TRBJ2-1; 9 nucleotides align to TRBD2. The CDR3 is made up of 16 amino acids. Per the germline V gene, CDR1 is SGHRS and CDR2 is YFSETQ. Trimming removed 1 base from V and 6 bases from J; junction bases left unmatched: 8. The CDR3 DNA reads as TGCGCCAGCAGCTTGCCGACTAGCGGTCGCTCCAATGAGCAGTTCTTC. Translation: CASSLPTSGRSNEQFF.

The genes are TRBV15 and TRBJ1-2; the D gene is possibly TRBD1 (5 bases). The V end lost 6 bases, the J end lost 1 base, and 12 bases lay between the germline ends. The CDR3 totals 14 residues. In germline, CDR1 is LNHNV, CDR2 YYDKDF (reference sequence). The CDR3: CATSPPRVNYGYTF. The CDR3 DNA is TGTGCCACCAGTCCGCCCAGGGTTAACTATGGCTACACCTTC.

This chain connects TRBV5-1 to TRBJ2-7; 8 bases map to TRBD1. V trimming: 4 bases; J trimming: 0 bases; junction bases outside the gene matches: 6. This CDR3 is 15 amino acids long. CDR1 and CDR2 (germline): SGHRS, YFSETQ. The CDR3 reads CASSRDRLSSYEQYF. The CDR3 DNA is TGCGCCAGCAGCCGGGACAGGCTCAGCTCCTACGAGCAGTACTTC.